This TCR beta chain comes out of a study of T cell responses to AZD1222 COVID-19 vaccine. Study-wide results and caveats: Mapped onto spike, vaccine-associated CD4 TCRs spanned it and were dominant at 160-218 and 743-854. The number of AZD1222 recipients seropositive at baseline was only 6 or 7. Sampled repertoires all dated from after the peak T cell response.

The repertoire was sequenced with immunoSEQ multiplex PCR; TCRdb's copy has only in-frame clones and lacks some. In the table there are approximately 150,000 clones, 91% of which are singletons. As for this clone: Its antigen is currently unknown.

Looked up from germline, CDR1 is SGHTA and CDR2 is FQGNSA. The CDR3 runs to 11 residues. Trimming took 6 bases from V and 6 from J, leaving 7 bases between them. This sequence joins TRBV7-2 and TRBJ2-3; D remains ambiguous. This sequence originates from an adult in good health. The source material was peripheral blood, sampled on day 0 of AZD1222 vaccination. CDR3 in amino acids: CASSPLDTQYF. CDR3 sequence (DNA): TGTGCCAGCAGTCCATTGGATACGCAGTATTTT.